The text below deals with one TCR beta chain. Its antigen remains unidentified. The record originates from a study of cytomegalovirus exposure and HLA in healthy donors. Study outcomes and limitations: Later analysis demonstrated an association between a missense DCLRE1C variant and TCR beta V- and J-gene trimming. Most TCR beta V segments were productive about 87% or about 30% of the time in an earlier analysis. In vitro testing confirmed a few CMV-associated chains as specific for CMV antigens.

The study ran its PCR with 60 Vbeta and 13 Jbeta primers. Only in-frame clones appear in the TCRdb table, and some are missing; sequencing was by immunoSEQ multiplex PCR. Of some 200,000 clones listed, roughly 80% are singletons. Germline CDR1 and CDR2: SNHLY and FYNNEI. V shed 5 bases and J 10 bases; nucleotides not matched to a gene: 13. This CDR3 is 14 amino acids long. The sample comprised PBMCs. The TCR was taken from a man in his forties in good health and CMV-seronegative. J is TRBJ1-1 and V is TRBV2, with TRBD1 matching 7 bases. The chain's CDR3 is CASSSRIGDRRAFF. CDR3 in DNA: TGTGCCAGCAGTTCCCGAATTGGGGACAGACGAGCTTTCTTT.